The clone carrying this T cell receptor (beta chain) was found once. No antigen is known for it. The data stem from a study of OX40 agonist ivuxolimab in advanced cancers. As for the study in general: From about 23 to 85 years was the age range, with a mean of approximately 63 years, and about 78% were male. Past anti-PD-1, anti-PD-L1 or anti-CTLA-4 therapy was accepted, and 40% had received some.

Here immunoSEQ multiplex PCR was the method, and the copy in TCRdb shows in-frame clones only, minus some. The sample records around 80,000 clones, 90% to 95% being singletons. Study findings and constraints: CD8+ T cells showed, on average, more clonal expansion than CD4+ cells. Dose levels from 0.1 to 3.0 mg/kg saw CD4+ and CD8+ blood T cells expand clonally by week 6.

V was trimmed by 3 bases and J by 8 bases, leaving 7 bases between them. The CDR3 length is 11 residues. Germline loops: CDR1 LNHDA, CDR2 SQIVND (reference sequence). The chain uses TRBV19 and TRBJ1-2; D is ambiguous. The material sequenced was CD4+ or CD8+ T cells sorted from blood, taken in a trial of the OX40 agonist ivuxolimab. The sequence came from an adult with an advanced solid tumor such as melanoma, head and neck, liver or kidney cancer. CDR3 in amino acids: CASSIGGGYTF. The CDR3 bases are TGTGCCAGTAGTATCGGCGGGGGCTACACCTTC.